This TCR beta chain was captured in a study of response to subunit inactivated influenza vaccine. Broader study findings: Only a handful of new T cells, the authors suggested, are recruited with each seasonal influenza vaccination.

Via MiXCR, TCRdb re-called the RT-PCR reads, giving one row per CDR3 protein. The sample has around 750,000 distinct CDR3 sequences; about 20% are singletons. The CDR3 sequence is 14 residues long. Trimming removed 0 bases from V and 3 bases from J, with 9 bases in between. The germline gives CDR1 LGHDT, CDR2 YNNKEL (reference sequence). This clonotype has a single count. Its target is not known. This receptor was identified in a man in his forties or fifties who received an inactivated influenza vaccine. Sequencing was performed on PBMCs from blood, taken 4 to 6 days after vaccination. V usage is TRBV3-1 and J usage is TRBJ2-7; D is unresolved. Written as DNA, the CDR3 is TGTGCCAGCAGCCAAGAGACCAGATACTACGAGCAGTACTTC. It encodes CASSQETRYYEQYF.